The 27 T cell receptor beta chains below come from one sample, sequenced in a study of blood T cell repertoires in COVID-19. Some clones are missing from TCRdb's copy, which holds only in-frame ones; the method was immunoSEQ multiplex PCR. The table lists 300,000 to 400,000 clones, approximately 89% of them singletons. Sequenced: peripheral blood. The receptors were gathered from a woman younger than 30 who had recovered from COVID-19.

The chain employs TRBV10-2 and TRBJ2-5; 10 nucleotides align to TRBD2. This CDR3 has 16 amino acids. The germline CDR1 and CDR2 sequences are WSHSY and SAAADI. With V trimmed by 3 bases and J by 3 bases, 7 bases remained unmatched. The CDR3 sequence: CASSDVLAGVEETQYF. CDR3 DNA: TGCGCCAGCAGTGACGTGCTAGCGGGAGTCGAAGAGACCCAGTACTTC.

This clone was counted a single time. CDR3 DNA: TGTGCCAGCAGCATGGACAGCGGCTCTGGAAACACCATATATTTT. Encoded protein: CASSMDSGSGNTIYF. The gene calls are TRBV3-1 (or the pseudogene TRBV3-2) and TRBJ1-3, with D maybe TRBD1 (6 bases). Germline V gene lookup returns CDR1 LGHDT and CDR2 YNNKEL (reference sequence). The V end lost 5 bases, the J end lost 0 bases, and 11 bases lay between the germline ends. The CDR3 extends over 15 amino acids.

This chain joins TRBV3-1 (or the pseudogene TRBV3-2) and TRBJ2-5; a possible D gene is TRBD2 (5 bases). Trimming took 3 bases from V and 2 from J, leaving 13 bases between them. Germline V lookup: CDR1 LGHDT, CDR2 YNNKEL (reference sequence). CDR3 size: 15 residues. The CDR3 nucleotides read TGTGCCAGCAGCCAGGCACTAGTGACTCAAGAGACCCAGTACTTC. Translated: CASSQALVTQETQYF.

This chain uses TRBV7-9 with TRBJ1-2; 8 bases agree with TRBD1. J lost 2 bases, V lost 4 bases, and 0 bases had no gene match. Per the germline V gene, CDR1 is SEHNR and CDR2 is FQNEAQ (reference sequence). This CDR3 has 13 amino acids. This CDR3 reads CASSWDRNYGYTF. The CDR3 nucleotides are TGTGCCAGCAGCTGGGACAGGAACTATGGCTACACCTTC.

The V call is TRBV28, the J call TRBJ2-5; no firm D call. Germline values: CDR1 MDHEN, CDR2 SYDVKM. The V end lost 6 bases, the J end lost 1 base, and 15 bases lay between the germline ends. CDR3 size: 15 residues. This CDR3 is CASSLGGTLQETQYF. CDR3 DNA sequence: TGTGCCAGCAGCCTAGGTGGAACTCTCCAAGAGACCCAGTACTTC.

This chain uses TRBV5-4 with TRBJ2-1; unclear D gene. The CDR3 is 16 amino acids. V lost 5 bases and J 4 bases, leaving 19 bases between the germline ends. Germline V gene data show CDR1 as SGHNT and CDR2 as YYREEE (reference sequence). CDR3 region: CASSSAPASQYNEQFF. The CDR3 DNA follows: TGTGCCAGCAGTTCCGCCCCCGCTTCTCAGTACAATGAGCAGTTCTTC.

The rearrangement uses TRBV5-1 and TRBJ2-3; 9 nucleotides align to TRBD1. With V trimmed by 4 bases and J by 4 bases, 7 bases remained unmatched. The germline gives CDR1 SGHRS, CDR2 YFSETQ. The CDR3 is 15 amino acids. This CDR3 reads CASSPGQGVPDTQYF. CDR3 bases: TGCGCCAGCAGCCCGGGACAGGGCGTACCAGATACGCAGTATTTT.

V and J are TRBV5-4 and TRBJ2-6; possibly TRBD2 for D (6 bases). CDR1 is SGHNT and CDR2 is YYREEE in the germline V gene (reference sequence). The CDR3 runs 18 residues. The V gene lost 1 base and the J gene lost 1 base, with 15 bases spanning the gap. For the CDR3, the DNA is TGTGCCAGCAGCTTGCCGTGGGATGGGGGGTCTGGGGCCAACGTCCTGACTTTC. It specifies CASSLPWDGGSGANVLTF.

This chain uses TRBV18 with TRBJ1-2, with D possibly matching TRBD1 (5 bases). Trimming removed 4 bases at V and 2 bases at J, with 29 bases between. Looked up from germline, CDR1 is KGHSH and CDR2 is LQKENI. CDR3 length: 20 residues. The CDR3 here is CASSRTTGTPSTTRNYGYTF. The DNA for the CDR3 is TGTGCCAGCTCACGAACAACCGGGACTCCTAGCACGACACGGAACTATGGCTACACCTTC.

The chain couples TRBV21-1 to TRBJ2-7; TRBD1 was called by the table and not checked on the DNA. TRBV21-1 is labeled a pseudogene. The CDR3 length is 14 residues. This CDR3 reads CASSKVGTAYEQYV. The CDR3 DNA reads TGTGCCAGCAGCAAAGTGGGGACAGCTTACGAGCAGTACGTC.

J is TRBJ2-3 and V is TRBV3-1 (or the pseudogene TRBV3-2); D is possibly TRBD2 (6 bases). Germline CDR1 is LGHDT and CDR2 is YNNKEL (reference sequence). The CDR3 covers 16 residues. Trimming stripped 1 base from V and 3 bases from J, with 14 bases between. The CDR3 spells CASSQAGWLATDTQYF. The CDR3, as DNA: TGTGCCAGCAGCCAAGCCGGATGGCTAGCGACAGATACGCAGTATTTT.

The chain couples TRBV15 to TRBJ2-1; a weak D match, TRBD2 (6 bases). This CDR3 is built from 17 residues. V dropped 3 bases and J dropped 10 bases, with 25 bases sitting between them. Germline loops: CDR1 LNHNV, CDR2 YYDKDF (reference sequence). The CDR3 sequence: CATSSLTGLGVVGEQFF. CDR3 DNA: TGTGCCACCAGCAGCCTTACGGGACTCGGCGTTGTCGGGGAGCAGTTCTTC.

This clone appeared once. The CDR3 loop reads CASSGYSGTGYLFF. CDR3 DNA: TGTGCCAGCAGTGGGTACTCCGGGACAGGGTACCTGTTTTTT. The V and J genes are TRBV2 and TRBJ1-4; 9 bases are a match to TRBD1. V shed 4 bases and J 14 bases; nucleotides not matched to a gene: 11. This CDR3 region has 14 residues. Germline lookup yields CDR1 SNHLY and CDR2 FYNNEI.

The V call is TRBV20-1, the J call TRBJ2-3; either TRBD1 or TRBD2 may supply D (5 bases each). The V gene's germline CDR1 is DFQATT and CDR2 SNEGSKA (reference sequence). Trimming took 3 bases from V and 8 from J, leaving 12 bases between them. CDR3 length equals 12 residues. The CDR3 reads CSASGGGSTQYF. The CDR3 coding sequence is TGCAGTGCTAGTGGGGGTGGGAGTACGCAGTATTTT.

The V gene is TRBV15, the J gene TRBJ2-3; 9 nucleotides agree with TRBD2. Trimming removed 8 bases from V and 6 bases from J; junction bases left unmatched: 12. The CDR3 spans 15 residues. Germline V gene data show CDR1 as LNHNV and CDR2 as YYDKDF (reference sequence). Here the CDR3 reads CATAPSGKGPDTQYF. CDR3 coding DNA: TGTGCCACCGCCCCTAGCGGGAAAGGACCGGATACGCAGTATTTT.

The chain carries TRBV7-2 and TRBJ2-4; 8 nucleotides agree with TRBD2. V lost 3 bases to trimming and J lost 8 bases; unmatched junction nucleotides: 6. The CDR3 is made up of 14 amino acids. The germline V gene encodes CDR1 SGHTA and CDR2 FQGNSA. The CDR3 loop reads CASSFGLAVDIQYF. CDR3 sequence (DNA): TGTGCCAGCAGCTTCGGACTAGCTGTAGACATTCAGTACTTC.

This chain uses TRBV29-1 with TRBJ2-5; 8 bases match TRBD2. The CDR3 has 15 amino acids. V trimming: 6 bases; J trimming: 4 bases; junction bases outside the gene matches: 13. Germline assignment: CDR1 SQVTM and CDR2 ANQGSEA. DNA of the CDR3: TGCAGCGTCGGCCGGGGGAGCGGGAGACCAGAGACCCAGTACTTC. Protein sequence: CSVGRGSGRPETQYF.

Note on this clone: Distinct nucleotide sequences in the sample also encode this CDR3. The rearrangement uses TRBV5-1 and TRBJ2-3; D remains ambiguous. CDR1 and CDR2 from the germline V gene are SGHRS and YFSETQ. Trimming left V 4 bases short and J 3 bases short, with 9 bases between. The CDR3 consists of 13 residues. The CDR3 reads CASSPGPTDTQYF. The CDR3 DNA is TGCGCCAGCAGCCCTGGGCCGACAGATACGCAGTATTTT.

J is TRBJ2-1 and V is TRBV15; TRBD2 aligns across 12 bases. The CDR3 sequence is 17 residues long. V shed 5 bases, J shed 12 bases, and the junction held 17 bases outside the gene matches. Germline assignment: CDR1 LNHNV and CDR2 YYDKDF (reference sequence). The CDR3 DNA reads as TGTGCCACCAGCCCCCCCAAACGGGGACTAGCGGGTCGTGGGCAGTTCTTC. It encodes CATSPPKRGLAGRGQFF.

The chain employs TRBV27 and TRBJ2-3; D uncertain. This CDR3 contains 17 residues. Germline V gene sequence: CDR1 MNHEY, CDR2 SMNVEV (reference sequence). V lost 4 bases to trimming and J lost 0 bases, with 17 bases between them. The CDR3 sequence is CASSSSATNPSTDTQYF. CDR3 nucleotides: TGTGCCAGCAGTTCTAGTGCTACGAACCCTAGCACAGATACGCAGTATTTT.

This chain joins TRBV4-1 and TRBJ2-1; 8 nucleotides line up with TRBD1. V was clipped by 3 bases and J by 5 bases; unmatched bases: 9. This CDR3 is 16 amino acids long. Germline V gene lookup returns CDR1 MGHRA and CDR2 YSYEKL. As DNA, the CDR3 is TGCGCCAGCAGCCAGAGGACAGGGACCGACAACAATGAGCAGTTCTTC. Protein: CASSQRTGTDNNEQFF.

V is TRBV7-8 and J is TRBJ1-3; the match to TRBD1 covers 8 bases. Germline-derived CDR1 and CDR2 are SGHVS and FQNEAQ. The junction had 2 bases not matched to a gene; V was cut back by 2 bases and J by 2 bases. This CDR3 region has 15 residues. The CDR3 DNA follows: TGTGCCAGCAGCTTAATACAGGGGGCTGGAAACACCATATATTTT. Translated: CASSLIQGAGNTIYF.

The chain is built from TRBV28 and TRBJ2-4; 9 bases match TRBD2. The germline gives CDR1 MDHEN, CDR2 SYDVKM. With V trimmed by 5 bases and J by 4 bases, 9 bases remained unmatched. The CDR3 runs 16 residues. CDR3 sequence reads: CASSTHSGSVKNIQYF. CDR3 DNA sequence: TGTGCCAGCAGTACCCATAGCGGGAGCGTAAAAAACATTCAGTACTTC.

The J gene is TRBJ1-1, the V gene TRBV5-1; possible D gene TRBD1, 6 bases. CDR3 size: 15 residues. V shed 6 bases and J shed 0 bases, with 15 bases lying between them. Germline assignment: CDR1 SGHRS and CDR2 YFSETQ. The DNA of the CDR3 is TGCGCCAGCACGGTGGACAGTGTGTTGAACACTGAAGCTTTCTTT. Translated, it gives CASTVDSVLNTEAFF.

The chain carries TRBV7-2 and TRBJ2-5, with TRBD2 matching 12 bases. V lost 5 bases, J lost 4 bases, and 5 bases stayed unmatched. Germline V gene sequence: CDR1 SGHTA, CDR2 FQGNSA. The CDR3 contains 15 residues. The CDR3 sequence is CASSTTSGRSETQYF. Written as DNA, the CDR3 is TGTGCCAGCAGCACTACTAGCGGGAGGTCAGAGACCCAGTACTTC.

V gene TRBV3-1 (or the pseudogene TRBV3-2) combines with J gene TRBJ1-1, with 9 bases matching TRBD1. This CDR3 comprises 15 residues. V lost 2 bases, J lost 4 bases, and 5 bases stayed unmatched. Germline CDR1 reads LGHDT; CDR2 reads YNNKEL (reference sequence). CDR3 region: CASSQRGTGSTEAFF. In DNA form, the CDR3 reads TGTGCCAGCAGCCAACGGGGGACAGGGTCCACTGAAGCTTTCTTT.

This sequence joins TRBV6-6 and TRBJ2-7, with a possible D match to TRBD1 (6 bases). V shed 6 bases and J shed 0 bases, with 9 bases lying between them. The CDR3 covers 13 residues. Germline V lookup: CDR1 MNHNY, CDR2 SVGAGI (reference sequence). The CDR3 reads CASREQGSYEQYV. CDR3 bases: TGTGCCAGCAGGGAACAGGGCTCCTACGAGCAGTACGTC.